The 8 T cell receptor beta chains presented below share a single source sample, sequenced in a study of cytomegalovirus exposure and HLA in healthy donors. This PCR relied on a set of 60 Vbeta primers and 13 Jbeta primers. Measured with immunoSEQ multiplex PCR; TCRdb has only the in-frame clones, and not every one. The sample shows about 130,000 clones, nearly 80% of them seen only once. Sequences were obtained from PBMCs. The origin of the receptors is a male donor in good health and CMV-seronegative.

This clone came up a few times. The V and J genes are TRBV7-8 and TRBJ2-5; the match to TRBD1 covers 7 bases. The CDR3 covers 14 residues. The J segment lost 5 bases and the V segment lost 5 bases, leaving 8 bases of the junction unmatched. Germline CDR1 SGHVS, CDR2 FQNEAQ. DNA for the CDR3: TGTGCCAGCAGCCCCAAGGGGGCACGGGAGACCCAGTACTTC. Translating it yields CASSPKGARETQYF. The variable domain in full, with the rest retrieved from reference TRBV7-8 and TRBJ2-5, is GAGVSQSPRYKVAKRGQDVALRCDPISGHVSLFWYQQALGQGPEFLTYFQNEAQLDKSGLPSDRFFAERPEGSVSTLKIQRTQQEDSAVYLCASSPKGARETQYFGPGTRLLVL.

This chain connects TRBV5-5 to TRBJ1-6, with 11 bases matching TRBD1. V shed 0 bases, J shed 10 bases, and the junction held 6 bases outside the gene matches. The CDR3 is made up of 16 amino acids. Looked up from germline, CDR1 is SGHKS and CDR2 is YYEKEE (reference sequence). CDR3 region: CASSLGRDRGNSPLHF. The CDR3, as DNA: TGTGCCAGCAGCTTGGGCCGGGACAGGGGGAACTCACCCCTCCACTTT.

The CDR3 DNA sequence: TGTGCCAGCAGCTTAGTTGCGGGGGCTAACACTGAAGCTTTCTTT. It translates to CASSLVAGANTEAFF. The J gene is TRBJ1-1, the V gene TRBV7-9, with D perhaps TRBD1 (6 bases). Germline lookup yields CDR1 SEHNR and CDR2 FQNEAQ (reference sequence). V lost 1 base, J lost 2 bases, and 11 bases lay in between. CDR3 length equals 15 residues.

The chain links TRBV4-3 to TRBJ1-6; a possible D gene is TRBD1 (5 bases). Germline V CDR1 and CDR2: LGHNA, YSLEER. This CDR3 spans 16 amino acids. With 0 bases removed from V and 7 bases from J, the gap between germline ends came to 13 bases. CDR3 coding DNA: TGCGCCAGCAGCCAAGAGGCTGGCAGGGCAAATTCACCCCTCCACTTT. It is translated as CASSQEAGRANSPLHF.

The V and J genes are TRBV5-1 and TRBJ1-2, with D perhaps matching TRBD1 (5 bases). The CDR3 consists of 14 residues. The V and J ends lost 4 bases and 6 bases respectively, with 16 bases between them. Germline assignment: CDR1 SGHRS and CDR2 YFSETQ. This CDR3 reads CASSPVSAGNGYTF. The DNA for the CDR3 is TGCGCCAGCAGCCCAGTTTCGGCAGGGAATGGCTACACCTTC.

The chain is built from TRBV29-1 and TRBJ2-5; TRBD1 agrees at 8 bases. This CDR3 contains 12 residues. In germline, CDR1 is SQVTM, CDR2 ANQGSEA. Unmatched junction bases numbered 4, after V lost 5 bases and J lost 5 bases. The CDR3 sequence: CSVRTGTETQYF. The CDR3 coding sequence is TGCAGCGTTCGGACAGGGACCGAGACCCAGTACTTC.

In this sample, this clone turned up once. The chain carries TRBV5-4 and TRBJ2-1; 7 nucleotides line up with TRBD2. The CDR3 is 16 residues long. Germline V CDR1 and CDR2: SGHNT, YYREEE (reference sequence). With V trimmed by 1 base and J by 4 bases, 8 bases remained unmatched. The CDR3 loop is CASSLPPAGDYNEQFF. In nucleotides, the CDR3 is TGTGCCAGCAGCTTGCCGCCGGCGGGGGATTACAATGAGCAGTTCTTC.

This clone was found a few times. The chain recombines TRBV4-3 with TRBJ1-5, with D uncertain. Per germline, CDR1 LGHNA and CDR2 YSLEER. CDR3 length equals 17 residues. V lost 7 bases and J lost 0, with 19 bases in between. In nucleotides, the CDR3 is TGCGCCAGCACCGAAAAAGCAGGAAATGATAGCAATCAGCCCCAGCATTTT. Its translation is CASTEKAGNDSNQPQHF.